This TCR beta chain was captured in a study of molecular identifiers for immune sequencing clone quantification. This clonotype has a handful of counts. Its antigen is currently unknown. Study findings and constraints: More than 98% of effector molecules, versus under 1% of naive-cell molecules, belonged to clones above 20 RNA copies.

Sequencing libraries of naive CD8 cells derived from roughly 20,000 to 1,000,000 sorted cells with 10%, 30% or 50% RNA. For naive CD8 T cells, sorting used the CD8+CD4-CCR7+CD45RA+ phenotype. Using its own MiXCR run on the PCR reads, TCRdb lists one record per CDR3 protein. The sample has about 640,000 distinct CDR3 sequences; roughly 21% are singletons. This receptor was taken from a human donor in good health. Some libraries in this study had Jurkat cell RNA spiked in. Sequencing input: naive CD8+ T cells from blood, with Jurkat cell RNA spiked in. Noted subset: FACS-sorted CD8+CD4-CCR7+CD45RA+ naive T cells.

CDR3 sequence reads: CASSDHWENTEAFF. In DNA form, the CDR3 reads TGTGCCAGCAGTGATCATTGGGAGAACACTGAAGCTTTCTTT. The rearrangement joins TRBV6-1 to TRBJ1-1, with D hard to call. Per the germline V gene, CDR1 is MNHNS and CDR2 is SASEGT. The CDR3 has 14 residues. V gave up 3 bases and J gave up 1 base, with 9 bases separating them.